Shown below are 17 T cell receptor beta chains from a single sample sequenced in a study of shared clonotypes between healthy human individuals. TCRdb's table, derived via immunoSEQ multiplex PCR, lists solely in-frame clones and lacks some. Here the sample spans 85,000 to 100,000 clones, approximately 70% being singletons. Sequences were obtained from memory CD8+ T cells sorted from blood. The subset is: CD45RO+ cells pooled with CCR7-negative TemRA cells. These receptors were collected from a man aged 25-40 years in good health.

The chain recombines TRBV5-4 with TRBJ2-5, with D tentatively TRBD1 (6 bases). The CDR3 runs to 16 residues. Germline CDR1 SGHNT, CDR2 YYREEE (reference sequence). Trimming removed 1 base at V and 2 bases at J, with 15 bases between. CDR3 sequence: CASSLIQGRGQETQYF. The CDR3 nucleotides read TGTGCCAGCAGCTTGATCCAGGGCAGGGGACAAGAGACCCAGTACTTC.

The chain carries TRBV9 and TRBJ2-5; TRBD2 matches at 10 bases. This CDR3 region has 15 residues. Trimming at V came to 3 bases and at J to 4 bases, leaving 6 bases not matched to a gene. Per germline, CDR1 SGDLS and CDR2 YYNGEE. CDR3 in amino acids: CASSARAGGSETQYF. Written as DNA, the CDR3 is TGTGCCAGCAGCGCCCGAGCGGGAGGGTCAGAGACCCAGTACTTC.

This chain links TRBV6-5 with TRBJ2-1; 8 nucleotides line up with TRBD2. Germline CDR1 is MNHEY and CDR2 is SVGAGI. The ends lost 6 bases at V and 11 bases at J; junction bases unmatched: 9. The CDR3 length is 13 residues. The CDR3 reads CASSNGLAVKQFF. The CDR3 region has the DNA TGTGCCAGCAGCAACGGACTAGCAGTCAAGCAGTTCTTC.

This clone was seen a single time. The chain joins TRBV2 to TRBJ2-1; maybe TRBD2 (5 bases). The germline CDR1 and CDR2 sequences are SNHLY and FYNNEI. This CDR3 comprises 14 residues. Trimming cost V 3 bases and J 9 bases, with 15 bases left between them. CDR3: CASSDMRVWSEQFF. The CDR3 region has the DNA TGTGCCAGCAGTGATATGAGGGTTTGGAGTGAGCAGTTCTTC. Full variable domain (missing parts from reference TRBV2 and TRBJ2-1): EPEVTQTPSHQVTQMGQEVILRCVPISNHLYFYWYRQILGQKVEFLVSFYNNEISEKSEIFDDQFSVERPDGSNFTLKIRSTKLEDSAMYFCASSDMRVWSEQFFGPGTRLTVL.

This chain uses TRBV5-1 with TRBJ2-7; D gene unclear. Germline-derived CDR1 and CDR2 are SGHRS and YFSETQ. V was pared by 1 base and J by 3 bases, with 8 bases between. The CDR3 runs to 13 residues. CDR3 DNA: TGCGCCAGCAGCTTGTTTTCCAGCTACGAGCAGTACTTC. Translating it yields CASSLFSSYEQYF.

As for this clone: At one boundary the junction diverges from the germline segment, which might be a read error. J is TRBJ2-1 and V is TRBV5-1; D unclear. The CDR3 covers 15 residues. From germline, CDR1 is SGHRS and CDR2 YFSETQ. CDR3 in amino acids: CASSLGPSSYNEQFF. The CDR3, as DNA: TGTGCCAGCAGCTTAGGGCCGAGCTCCTACAATGAGCAGTTCTTC.

This clone showed up many times. The sample carries other DNA sequences with the same CDR3. The chain is built from TRBV28 and TRBJ2-7; D is unresolved. The CDR3 runs to 11 residues. The V end lost 5 bases, the J end lost 3 bases, and 5 bases lay between the germline ends. CDR1 MDHEN and CDR2 SYDVKM come from the germline V gene. The CDR3 coding sequence is TGTGCCAGCAGTGCGTACTACGAGCAGTACTTC. Protein product: CASSAYYEQYF.

This clone was observed a few times. The J gene is TRBJ2-2, the V gene TRBV2; D unclear. The V gene's germline CDR1 is SNHLY and CDR2 FYNNEI. The CDR3 spans 14 residues. V lost 8 bases and J lost 4, with 14 bases in between. In DNA, the CDR3 is TGTGCCAGCCAAATCACCTCATCCACCGGGGAGCTGTTTTTT. It is translated as CASQITSSTGELFF.

This clone was seen more than once but under ten times. The genes are TRBV7-9 and TRBJ2-3, with 7 nucleotides matching TRBD2. J was trimmed by 1 base and V by 3 bases; bases with no gene match: 4. The CDR3 sequence is 15 residues long. CDR1 is SEHNR and CDR2 is FQNEAQ in the germline V gene (reference sequence). The chain's CDR3 is CASSFGLGGTDTQYF. The CDR3 DNA reads as TGTGCCAGCAGCTTCGGACTAGGAGGCACAGATACGCAGTATTTT.

This clone has a single count. The V call is TRBV4-2, the J call TRBJ2-6; the D is unclear. Trimming took off 0 bases at V and 0 bases at J, with 18 bases between the two ends. The CDR3 contains 20 residues. In germline, CDR1 is LGHNA, CDR2 YNFKEQ. CDR3 DNA sequence: TGTGCCAGCAGCCAAGATATCCCTCGGGTGATTAGCTCTGGGGCCAACGTCCTGACTTTC. It translates to CASSQDIPRVISSGANVLTF.

The chain carries TRBV28 and TRBJ2-7; TRBD2 is a possible D gene (5 bases). The germline CDR1 and CDR2 sequences are MDHEN and SYDVKM. V lost 6 bases and J lost 3, with 6 bases in between. The CDR3 is 11 residues long. The CDR3 here is CASSRDYEQYF. CDR3 DNA sequence: TGTGCCAGCAGCCGGGACTACGAGCAGTACTTC.

The CDR3 DNA is TGTGCCAGCAGAAGGGGGGAGCGGACCGTGGGAAATGAGCAGTTCTTC. Encoded protein: CASRRGERTVGNEQFF. This chain uses TRBV11-1 with TRBJ2-1; D is perhaps TRBD1 or TRBD2 (6 bases each). Looked up from germline, CDR1 is SGHAT and CDR2 is FQDESV (reference sequence). The length of the CDR3 is 16 residues. The V gene lost 6 bases and the J gene lost 7 bases, with 22 bases spanning the gap.

At least ten counts were recorded for this clone. The rearrangement joins TRBV7-9 to TRBJ2-5; D possibly corresponds to TRBD2 (6 bases). Germline V CDR1 and CDR2: SEHNR, FQNEAQ (reference sequence). The V gene lost 5 bases and the J gene lost 5 bases, with 21 bases spanning the gap. There are 16 residues in the CDR3. The CDR3 region has the DNA TGTGCCAGCAGCATAGACGCCGCGGGGCCGGGGGAGACCCAGTACTTC. Protein sequence: CASSIDAAGPGETQYF.

The rearrangement joins TRBV5-4 to TRBJ2-7, with unresolved D. The CDR3 covers 13 residues. Per germline, CDR1 SGHNT and CDR2 YYREEE (reference sequence). The ends were cut back, 4 bases at V and 1 base at J, with 9 bases in the middle. The CDR3 DNA reads TGTGCCAGCAGCCCATCGCATTCCTACGAGCAGTACTTC. It translates to CASSPSHSYEQYF.

This chain links TRBV7-9 with TRBJ2-5; D is uncertain. V dropped 5 bases and J dropped 5 bases, with 12 bases sitting between them. Germline lookup yields CDR1 SEHNR and CDR2 FQNEAQ (reference sequence). The CDR3 sequence is 13 residues long. DNA of the CDR3: TGTGCCAGCAGCCTCGACGCCAGGGAGACCCAGTACTTC. Translating gives CASSLDARETQYF.

With respect to this clone: With a far larger clone one base away, a read error is the likely cause. The V gene is TRBV10-3, the J gene TRBJ2-1; 13 bases map to TRBD2. The CDR3 covers 17 residues. CDR1 and CDR2 from the germline V gene are ENHRY and SYGVKD. The V gene end was trimmed by 5 bases and the J gene end by 6 bases; junction bases not matched to a gene: 10. The CDR3 region is CAISKKLAGGPPNEQFF. The CDR3 coding sequence is TGTGCCATCAGTAAAAAACTAGCGGGAGGGCCTCCCAATGAGCAGTTCTTC.

The chain couples TRBV6-6 to TRBJ2-2, with D unclear. The germline V and J ends were trimmed by 5 bases and 1 base, with 11 bases remaining between them. Germline V gene lookup returns CDR1 MNHNY and CDR2 SVGAGI (reference sequence). The CDR3 sequence is 15 residues long. Here the CDR3 reads CASSQPRQNTGELFF. The CDR3 coding sequence is TGTGCCAGCAGTCAACCCCGACAGAACACCGGGGAGCTGTTTTTT.